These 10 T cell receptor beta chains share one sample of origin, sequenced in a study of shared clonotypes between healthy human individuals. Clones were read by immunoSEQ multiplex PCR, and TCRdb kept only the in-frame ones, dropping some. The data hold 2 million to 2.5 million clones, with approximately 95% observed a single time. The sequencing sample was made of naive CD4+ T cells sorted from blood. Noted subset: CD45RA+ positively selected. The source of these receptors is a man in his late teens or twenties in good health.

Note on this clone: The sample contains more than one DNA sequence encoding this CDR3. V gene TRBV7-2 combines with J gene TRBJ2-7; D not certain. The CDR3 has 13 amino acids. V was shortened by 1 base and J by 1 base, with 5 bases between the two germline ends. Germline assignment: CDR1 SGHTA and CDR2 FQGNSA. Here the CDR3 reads CASSLVVSYEQYF. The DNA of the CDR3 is TGTGCCAGCAGCTTAGTGGTTTCCTACGAGCAGTACTTC.

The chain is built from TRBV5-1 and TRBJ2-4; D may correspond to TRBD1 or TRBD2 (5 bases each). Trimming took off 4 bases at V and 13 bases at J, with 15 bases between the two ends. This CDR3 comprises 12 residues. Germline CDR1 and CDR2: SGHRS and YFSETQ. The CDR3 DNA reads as TGCGCCAGCAGCCGGGACGGACATGAACAGTACTTC. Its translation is CASSRDGHEQYF.

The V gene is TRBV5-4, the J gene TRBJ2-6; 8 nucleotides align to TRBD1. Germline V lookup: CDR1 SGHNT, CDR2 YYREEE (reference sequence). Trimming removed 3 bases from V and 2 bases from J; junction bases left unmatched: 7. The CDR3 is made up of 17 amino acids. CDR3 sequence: CASSWLRTGTGANVLTF. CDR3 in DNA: TGTGCCAGCAGCTGGTTAAGGACAGGGACTGGGGCCAACGTCCTGACTTTC.

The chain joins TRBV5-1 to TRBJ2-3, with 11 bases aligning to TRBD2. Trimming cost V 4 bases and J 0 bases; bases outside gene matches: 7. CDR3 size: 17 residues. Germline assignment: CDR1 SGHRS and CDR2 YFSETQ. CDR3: CASSKGLAATSTDTQYF. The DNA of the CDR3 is TGCGCCAGCAGCAAGGGACTAGCGGCGACTAGCACAGATACGCAGTATTTT. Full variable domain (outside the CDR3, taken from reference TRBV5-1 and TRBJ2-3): KAGVTQTPRYLIKTRGQQVTLSCSPISGHRSVSWYQQTPGQGLQFLFEYFSETQRNKGNFPGRFSGRQFSNSRSEMNVSTLELGDSALYLCASSKGLAATSTDTQYFGPGTRLTVL.

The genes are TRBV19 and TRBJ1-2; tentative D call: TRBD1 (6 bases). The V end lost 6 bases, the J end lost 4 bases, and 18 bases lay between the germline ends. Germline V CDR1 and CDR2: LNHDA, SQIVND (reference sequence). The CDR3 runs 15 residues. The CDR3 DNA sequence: TGTGCCAGTAGCTTAGGGACACCTGGGAGCTATGGCTACACCTTC. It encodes CASSLGTPGSYGYTF.

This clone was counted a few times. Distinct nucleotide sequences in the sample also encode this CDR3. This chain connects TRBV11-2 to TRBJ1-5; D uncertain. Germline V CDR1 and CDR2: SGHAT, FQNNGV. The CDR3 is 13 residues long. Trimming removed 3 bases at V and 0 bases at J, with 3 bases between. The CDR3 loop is CASSFGSNQPQHF. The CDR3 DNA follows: TGTGCCAGCAGCTTCGGTAGCAATCAGCCCCAGCATTTT. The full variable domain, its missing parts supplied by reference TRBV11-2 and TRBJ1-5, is EAGVAQSPRYKIIEKRQSVAFWCNPISGHATLYWYQQILGQGPKLLIQFQNNGVVDDSQLPKDRFSAERLKGVDSTLKIQPAKLEDSAVYLCASSFGSNQPQHFGDGTRLSIL.

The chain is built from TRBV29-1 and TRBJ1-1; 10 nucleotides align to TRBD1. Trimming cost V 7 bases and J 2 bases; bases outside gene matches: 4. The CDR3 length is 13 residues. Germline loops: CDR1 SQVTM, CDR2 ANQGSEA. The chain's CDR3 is CSEGDRGNTEAFF. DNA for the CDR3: TGCAGCGAGGGGGACAGGGGAAACACTGAAGCTTTCTTT.

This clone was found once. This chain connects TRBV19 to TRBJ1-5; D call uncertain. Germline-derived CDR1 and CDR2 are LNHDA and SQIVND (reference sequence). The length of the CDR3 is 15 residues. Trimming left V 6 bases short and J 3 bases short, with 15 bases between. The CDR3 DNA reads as TGTGCCAGTAGCGACGTGGGTGTGAACAATCAGCCCCAGCATTTT. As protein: CASSDVGVNNQPQHF.

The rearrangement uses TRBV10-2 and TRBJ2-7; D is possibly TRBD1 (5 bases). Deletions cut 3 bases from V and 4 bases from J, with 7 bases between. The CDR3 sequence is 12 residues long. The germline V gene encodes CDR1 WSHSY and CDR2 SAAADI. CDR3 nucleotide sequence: TGCGCCAGCAGTGACAGGGTATACGAGCAGTACTTC. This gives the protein CASSDRVYEQYF.

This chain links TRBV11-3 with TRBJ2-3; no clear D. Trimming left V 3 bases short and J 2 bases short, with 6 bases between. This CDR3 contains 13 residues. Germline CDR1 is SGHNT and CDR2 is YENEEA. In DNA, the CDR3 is TGTGCCAGCAGCTTTAGACCCACAGATACGCAGTATTTT. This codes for CASSFRPTDTQYF.